This entry lists 28 T cell receptor beta chains sequenced from one sample in a study of T cells in Graves' hyperthyroidism and ophthalmopathy. Template material for amplifying TCR beta CDR3 regions consisted of RNA transcripts. During a first-round RT-PCR of the TCR CDR3, the HTBI primer set was used. One entry per CDR3 protein results from TCRdb running MiXCR on the multiplex PCR reads. The repertoire includes 20,000 or so distinct CDR3 sequences, around 54% of them detected once, and 25% sits in the top ten. Sequenced material: blood. The receptors were sampled from a woman in her forties with Graves' hyperthyroidism that later progressed to Graves' ophthalmopathy.

This clonotype was seen repeatedly, ten times or more. The chain joins TRBV11-3 to TRBJ2-1; D is undetermined. CDR1 SGHNT and CDR2 YENEEA come from the germline V gene. The V gene lost 5 bases and the J gene lost 9 bases, with 14 bases spanning the gap. This CDR3 contains 13 residues. The CDR3 sequence is CASSPNPISEQFF. The CDR3 DNA follows: TGTGCCAGCAGCCCCAACCCTATAAGTGAGCAGTTCTTC. Based on the CDR3 plus reference TRBV11-3 and TRBJ2-1, the full variable domain is EAGVVQSPRYKIIEKKQPVAFWCNPISGHNTLYWYLQNLGQGPELLIRYENEEAVDDSQLPKDRFSAERLKGVDSTLKIQPAELGDSAVYLCASSPNPISEQFFGPGTRLTVL.

In this sample, this clonotype turned up many times. V usage is TRBV3-1 and J usage is TRBJ2-5; 7 bases align to TRBD1. Looked up from germline, CDR1 is LGHDT and CDR2 is YNNKEL (reference sequence). CDR3 length equals 14 residues. V trimming: 3 bases; J trimming: 4 bases; junction bases outside the gene matches: 5. The chain's CDR3 is CASSQTGQAETQYF. Here the CDR3 DNA reads TGTGCCAGCAGCCAGACAGGGCAGGCAGAGACCCAGTACTTC.

This clonotype appeared a few times. The chain employs TRBV25-1 and TRBJ2-7; no firm D call. The V end was cut by 3 bases, the J end by 3 bases, with 6 bases between. CDR1 and CDR2 from the germline V gene are MGHDK and SYGVNS. The CDR3 length is 12 residues. CDR3 sequence (DNA): TGTGCCAGCAGTGATCCCAGCTACGAGCAGTACTTC. As protein: CASSDPSYEQYF.

This clonotype was seen more than once but under ten times. CDR3 DNA sequence: TGTGCCAGCAGTATGGGCGGGGCGGGGGCCAACGTCCTGACTTTC. It codes for CASSMGGAGANVLTF. The V gene is TRBV2, the J gene TRBJ2-6, with a weak D call TRBD2 (6 bases). This CDR3 has 15 residues. Trimming pared 5 bases from V and 4 bases from J, leaving 12 bases between. Germline V lookup: CDR1 SNHLY, CDR2 FYNNEI.

This clonotype has a count of ten or more. One base away lies a much larger clone, so this may be a sequencing read error. This sequence joins TRBV5-6 and TRBJ2-7; the D gene is possibly TRBD1 (6 bases). Between the trimmed V and J ends, which lost 0 bases and 3 bases, there was a span of 10 bases. CDR1 SGHDT and CDR2 YYEEEE come from the germline V gene. CDR3 length equals 14 residues. CDR3: CASSLGDNVYEQYF. The CDR3 nucleotides read TGTGCCAGCAGCTTGGGGGACAATGTCTACGAGCAGTACTTC. Full variable domain (rest looked up from reference TRBV5-6 and TRBJ2-7): DAGVTQSPTHLIKTRGQQVTLRCSPKSGHDTVSWYQQALGQGPQFIFQYYEEEERQRGNFPDRFSGHQFPNYSSELNVNALLLGDSALYLCASSLGDNVYEQYFGPGTRLTVT.

The rearrangement uses TRBV6-5 and TRBJ2-7, with D tentatively TRBD1 or TRBD2 (6 bases each). This CDR3 has 13 residues. Germline lookup yields CDR1 MNHEY and CDR2 SVGAGI. The CDR3, as DNA: TGTGTCACCATGGGGGGCAGGGTCGGTAAGCAGTACTTC. It specifies CVTMGGRVGKQYF.

CDR3: CASFSAFNTEAFF. The DNA of the CDR3 is TGTGCCAGTTTCAGCGCCTTCAACACTGAAGCTTTCTTT. This rearrangement joins TRBV7-9 to TRBJ1-1, with D unresolved. Germline V gives CDR1 SEHNR, CDR2 FQNEAQ (reference sequence). CDR3 length: 13 residues. Trimming removed 9 bases from V and 2 bases from J, with 13 bases in between.

The gene calls are TRBV5-1 and TRBJ2-3; 10 bases fit TRBD1. The V and J ends lost 5 bases and 4 bases, in that order; junction bases with no gene match: 4. The length of the CDR3 is 14 residues. Germline CDR1 reads SGHRS; CDR2 reads YFSETQ. CDR3 in DNA: TGCGCCAGCAGATCCGGGACAGGGGCAGATACGCAGTATTTT. Translating it yields CASRSGTGADTQYF.

J is TRBJ2-6 and V is TRBV2; no definite D call. This CDR3 has 14 residues. Germline assignment: CDR1 SNHLY and CDR2 FYNNEI. Deletions cut 4 bases from V and 4 bases from J, with 8 bases between. CDR3 coding DNA: TGTGCCAGCAGTGCTATTCTGGGGGCCAACGTCCTGACTTTC. Protein product: CASSAILGANVLTF.

This rearrangement joins TRBV6-5 to TRBJ1-1; D gene ambiguous. Germline V CDR1 and CDR2: MNHEY, SVGAGI. V shed 2 bases and J shed 8 bases, with 6 bases lying between them. There are 11 residues in the CDR3. CDR3 amino acids: CASSYVGEAFF. Written as DNA, the CDR3 is TGTGCCAGCAGTTACGTTGGGGAAGCTTTCTTT.

This chain connects TRBV7-9 to TRBJ1-1; D not certain. The CDR3 loop spans 15 amino acids. V lost 4 bases and J 4 bases, leaving 16 bases between the germline ends. The V gene's germline CDR1 is SEHNR and CDR2 FQNEAQ (reference sequence). CDR3 residues: CASSSGPLGGTEAFF. In DNA, the CDR3 is TGTGCCAGCAGCTCGGGTCCCTTAGGTGGCACTGAAGCTTTCTTT.

In this sample, this clonotype turned up a few times. The chain is built from TRBV25-1 and TRBJ2-6; D remains ambiguous. V shed 11 bases and J shed 3 bases, with 11 bases lying between them. Germline V gene sequence: CDR1 MGHDK, CDR2 SYGVNS. The CDR3 covers 13 residues. CDR3 amino acids: CAARQDGANVLTF. CDR3 bases: TGTGCCGCGCGGCAGGATGGGGCCAACGTCCTGACTTTC. The entire variable domain, with the rest obtained from reference TRBV25-1 and TRBJ2-6, is as follows: EADIYQTPRYLVIGTGKKITLECSQTMGHDKMYWYQQDPGMELHLIHYSYGVNSTEKGDLSSESTVSRIRTEHFPLTLESARPSHTSQYLCAARQDGANVLTFGAGSRLTVL.

This clonotype was counted a single time. This chain links TRBV10-3 with TRBJ2-2; D may correspond to TRBD1 or TRBD2 (5 bases each). Germline values: CDR1 ENHRY, CDR2 SYGVKD. The CDR3 extends over 12 amino acids. The V and J ends lost 4 bases and 6 bases respectively, with 6 bases between them. CDR3 loop: CAISGDAGELFF. CDR3 in DNA: TGTGCCATCAGTGGGGACGCCGGGGAGCTGTTTTTT.

This clonotype was detected ten times or more. V and J are TRBV5-4 and TRBJ2-4, with TRBD1 matching 7 bases. Germline V gene lookup returns CDR1 SGHNT and CDR2 YYREEE (reference sequence). V lost 4 bases to trimming and J lost 2 bases; unmatched junction nucleotides: 3. The CDR3 sequence is 14 residues long. CDR3 residues: CASSTQGTKNIQYF. The CDR3, as DNA: TGTGCCAGCAGCACACAGGGGACCAAAAACATTCAGTACTTC. Using reference TRBV5-4 and TRBJ2-4 for the parts outside the CDR3, the full variable domain is ETGVTQSPTHLIKTRGQQVTLRCSSQSGHNTVSWYQQALGQGPQFIFQYYREEENGRGNFPPRFSGLQFPNYSSELNVNALELDDSALYLCASSTQGTKNIQYFGAGTRLSVL.

This clonotype was seen a handful of times. The rearrangement joins TRBV20-1 to TRBJ2-7, with a possible D match to TRBD1 (5 bases). The CDR3 has 13 residues. Trimming stripped 1 base from V and 3 bases from J, with 10 bases between. Germline V gives CDR1 DFQATT, CDR2 SNEGSKA (reference sequence). For the CDR3, the DNA is TGCAGTGCTAGAGGAGGCAGGGTCTACGAGCAGTACTTC. Protein sequence: CSARGGRVYEQYF.

This clonotype was picked up many times. CDR3 nucleotide sequence: TGTGCCAGCAGTGGTAGCGGGAGTGGCGAGACCCAGTACTTC. Encoded protein: CASSGSGSGETQYF. The chain joins TRBV2 to TRBJ2-5, with 9 bases lining up with TRBD2. This CDR3 is 14 amino acids long. CDR1 is SNHLY and CDR2 is FYNNEI in the germline V gene. With 4 bases clipped from V and 5 bases from J, the junction kept 5 bases outside the gene matches. Filled out from reference TRBV2 and TRBJ2-5, the complete variable domain reads EPEVTQTPSHQVTQMGQEVILRCVPISNHLYFYWYRQILGQKVEFLVSFYNNEISEKSEIFDDQFSVERPDGSNFTLKIRSTKLEDSAMYFCASSGSGSGETQYFGPGTRLLVL.

V is TRBV7-9 and J is TRBJ1-4; no definite D call. CDR3 size: 16 residues. The V gene lost 2 bases and the J gene lost 8 bases, with 18 bases spanning the gap. CDR1 and CDR2 from the germline V gene are SEHNR and FQNEAQ (reference sequence). The DNA of the CDR3 is TGTGCCAGCAGCTTATCTTCGCCGATTCTCGAGGAAAAACTGTTTTTT. Amino acid sequence: CASSLSSPILEEKLFF.

V gene TRBV7-3 combines with J gene TRBJ2-3; TRBD1 matches at 7 bases. The CDR3 extends over 13 amino acids. J lost 6 bases, V lost 0 bases, and 0 bases had no gene match. Germline lookup yields CDR1 SGHTA and CDR2 FQGTGA. CDR3 nucleotides: TGTGCCAGCAGCTTAACAGGGGGCGATACGCAGTATTTT. Its translation: CASSLTGGDTQYF.

By share of the sample, this clonotype is medium-sized. V gene TRBV20-1 combines with J gene TRBJ2-2; 7 bases are a match to TRBD1. Germline V CDR1 and CDR2: DFQATT, SNEGSKA (reference sequence). The V segment lost 6 bases and the J segment 6 bases; nucleotides outside the gene matches: 7. There are 13 residues in the CDR3. The CDR3, as DNA: TGCAGTGCCCAGACAGGGATCGCCGGGGAGCTGTTTTTT. This codes for CSAQTGIAGELFF.

This clonotype is categorized as large. The rearrangement uses TRBV6-4 and TRBJ2-2; D possibly matches TRBD1 or TRBD2 (5 bases each). The V end was cut by 3 bases, the J end by 6 bases, with 8 bases between. CDR1 is MRHNA and CDR2 is SNTAGT in the germline V gene. The CDR3 contains 13 residues. DNA of the CDR3: TGTGCCAGCAGTGAAGGGGACGCCGGGGAGCTGTTTTTT. Protein product: CASSEGDAGELFF.

This chain links TRBV10-3 with TRBJ2-1, with D unresolved. The V and J ends lost 5 bases and 1 base respectively, with 12 bases between them. The germline V gene encodes CDR1 ENHRY and CDR2 SYGVKD. The CDR3 has 15 amino acids. CDR3 in amino acids: CAISPGLGSYNEQFF. The CDR3 coding sequence is TGTGCCATCAGTCCAGGCTTGGGGTCCTACAATGAGCAGTTCTTC.

This clonotype is labeled as medium-sized. The chain carries TRBV5-8 and TRBJ2-7, with 8 positions matching TRBD1. With V trimmed by 1 base and J by 7 bases, 4 bases remained unmatched. This CDR3 is 13 amino acids long. Germline CDR1 is SGHTS and CDR2 is YDEGEE. The CDR3 sequence is CASSLQGAREQYF. CDR3 in DNA: TGTGCCAGCAGCTTGCAGGGGGCGCGGGAGCAGTACTTC.

The rearrangement links TRBV4-2 to TRBJ1-1; the D is unclear. Germline V gene lookup returns CDR1 LGHNA and CDR2 YNFKEQ. This CDR3 region has 11 residues. The germline V and J ends were trimmed by 4 bases and 8 bases, with 8 bases remaining between them. CDR3 sequence: CASSRPGEAFF. CDR3 nucleotides: TGTGCCAGCAGCCGCCCTGGGGAAGCTTTCTTT.

The V and J genes are TRBV19 and TRBJ2-3; the D is unclear. The germline V gene has CDR1 LNHDA and CDR2 SQIVND (reference sequence). Trimming removed 4 bases at V and 3 bases at J, with 8 bases between. CDR3 length: 13 residues. The CDR3 DNA is TGTGCCAGTAGTAAAGGTGAAACAGATACGCAGTATTTT. It codes for CASSKGETDTQYF.

This clonotype is labeled medium-sized. This chain connects TRBV10-3 to TRBJ2-2, with 8 bases lining up with TRBD1. The junction had 6 bases not matched to a gene; V was cut back by 6 bases and J by 3 bases. Per germline, CDR1 ENHRY and CDR2 SYGVKD. CDR3 length equals 15 residues. CDR3 sequence: CAISETGEDTGELFF. CDR3 in DNA: TGTGCCATCAGCGAGACAGGGGAGGACACCGGGGAGCTGTTTTTT.

This clonotype was detected ten times or more. The V and J genes are TRBV28 and TRBJ1-1; 7 bases map to TRBD1. The CDR3 is made up of 13 amino acids. V gave up 1 base and J gave up 10 bases; unmatched junction bases: 6. Germline assignment: CDR1 MDHEN and CDR2 SYDVKM. The CDR3 nucleotides read TGTGCCAGCAGTTTATCCGACAGGGCTGGAGCTTTCTTT. It encodes CASSLSDRAGAFF.

This chain uses TRBV15 with TRBJ1-1; D uncertain. Germline CDR1 reads LNHNV; CDR2 reads YYDKDF (reference sequence). CDR3 length: 15 amino acids. V shed 3 bases and J shed 1 base, with 12 bases lying between them. CDR3 protein: CATSSFSNTNTEAFF. CDR3 nucleotide sequence: TGTGCCACCAGCAGCTTCAGCAACACGAACACTGAAGCTTTCTTT.

This clonotype was counted ten times or more. At one end, the junction sequence differs from germline, possibly due to a read error. The gene calls are TRBV7-7 and TRBJ2-5, with TRBD2 identical over 10 bases. Germline V gives CDR1 SSHAT, CDR2 FNYEAQ (reference sequence). CDR3 length equals 20 residues. The CDR3 coding sequence is TGTGCTAGCAGCTTAGTACTTGTCGGGACTAGCGTGGGGGCGAGGGAGACCCAGTACTTC. Translation: CASSLVLVGTSVGARETQYF.